The sequence of this T cell receptor beta chain was determined in a study of T cells in Graves' hyperthyroidism and ophthalmopathy. For the study at large: Specimen type is peripheral blood, collected at initial diagnosis prior to any treatment.

Per the germline V gene, CDR1 is MGHRA and CDR2 is YSYEKL. This CDR3 contains 14 residues. PBMCs were derived from about 10 ml fresh peripheral blood. This clonotype was recorded at least ten times. A junction end diverges from the germline sequence, so it may reflect a read error. From RNA transcripts, TCR beta CDR3 regions were amplified. A set of HTBI primers served as the primers for a first-round RT-PCR of the TCR CDR3. Each CDR3 protein gets one entry after TCRdb re-called the multiplex PCR reads with MiXCR. The table includes around 560,000 distinct CDR3 sequences, about a sixth detected once. The sequencing sample was made of blood. The chain is built from TRBV4-1 and TRBJ2-7, with D maybe TRBD2 (6 bases). This receptor was identified in a woman aged 18-29 years with Graves' hyperthyroidism. As DNA, the CDR3 is TGTGCCAGCAGCCAAGATGGGGGGAGCTACGAGCAGTACTTC. The encoded protein is CASSQDGGSYEQYF.